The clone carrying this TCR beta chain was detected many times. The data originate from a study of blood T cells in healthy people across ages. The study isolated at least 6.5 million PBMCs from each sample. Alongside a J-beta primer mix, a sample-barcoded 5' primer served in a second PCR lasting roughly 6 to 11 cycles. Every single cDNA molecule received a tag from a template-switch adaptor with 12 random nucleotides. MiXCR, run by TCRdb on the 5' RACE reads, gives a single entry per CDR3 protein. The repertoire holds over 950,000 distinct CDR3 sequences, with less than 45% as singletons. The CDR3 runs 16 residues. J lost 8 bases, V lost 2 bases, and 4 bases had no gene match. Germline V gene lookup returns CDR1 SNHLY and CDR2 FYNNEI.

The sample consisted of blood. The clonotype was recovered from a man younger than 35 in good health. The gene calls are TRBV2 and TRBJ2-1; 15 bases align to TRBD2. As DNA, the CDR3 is TGTGCCAGCAGTGAACTAGGACTAGCGGGGGGGTATGAGCAGTTCTTC. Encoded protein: CASSELGLAGGYEQFF.